The clone carrying this T cell receptor (beta chain) was seen repeatedly, ten times or more. This record belongs to a study of T cell clonality in common variable immunodeficiency. Control and CVID samples contributed equal amounts of genomic DNA. Data came from immunoSEQ multiplex PCR; TCRdb stores just in-frame clones and leaves some out. The sample presents about 35,000 clones, none singletons. The receptor comes from a person aged 18 to 69 in good health. The source material was peripheral blood mononuclear cells.

The sequenced part of the CDR3 DNA is TGTGCCTGGAGTGTGGGCGACTCTGGAAACACC. Translated, it gives CAWSVGDSGNT. The whole CDR3 sequence reads CAWSVGDSGNTIYF. The chain has TRBV30 and TRBJ1-3; D unresolved. The read finishes 3 residues shy of the CDR3 end, and the germline J gene is used to complete it. Germline V gene data show CDR1 as GTSNPN and CDR2 as SVGIG (reference sequence). V was trimmed by 0 bases and J by 0 bases, leaving 6 bases between them. CDR3 length: 14 amino acids.